A single sample gave rise to the 8 T cell receptor beta chains below, sequenced in a study of T cell repertoires in cytomegalovirus infection. TCRdb called the reads again in MiXCR, with one record for every CDR3 protein. Of some 200,000 distinct CDR3 sequences listed, about a tenth are singletons. Specimen: PBMCs. Receptors were obtained from a human donor in good health (CMV status not recorded). Some clones in this sample may be carry-over from other donors' samples.

The chain has TRBV2 and TRBJ1-2; 9 nucleotides match TRBD1. The V gene end was trimmed by 8 bases and the J gene end by 2 bases; junction bases not matched to a gene: 6. This CDR3 is built from 14 residues. CDR1 is SNHLY and CDR2 is FYNNEI in the germline V gene. CDR3 in DNA: TGTGCCAGCCCAATAGGACAGGGGAACTATGGCTACACCTTC. It is translated as CASPIGQGNYGYTF. The whole variable domain, remainder taken from reference TRBV2 and TRBJ1-2, is EPEVTQTPSHQVTQMGQEVILRCVPISNHLYFYWYRQILGQKVEFLVSFYNNEISEKSEIFDDQFSVERPDGSNFTLKIRSTKLEDSAMYFCASPIGQGNYGYTFGSGTRLTVV.

This clonotype was seen only a few times. V gene TRBV7-3 combines with J gene TRBJ1-1; no clear D gene. The CDR3 covers 14 residues. From germline, CDR1 is SGHTA and CDR2 FQGTGA. V lost 1 base to trimming and J lost 4 bases, with 10 bases between them. CDR3 nucleotides: TGTGCCAGCAGCTTAAACAGCCTTAGCACTGAAGCTTTCTTT. This sequence encodes CASSLNSLSTEAFF.

The chain employs TRBV6-1 and TRBJ2-5; D uncertain. The ends were cut back, 6 bases at V and 4 bases at J, with 9 bases in the middle. Germline V CDR1 and CDR2: MNHNS, SASEGT. The CDR3 consists of 12 residues. The CDR3 nucleotides are TGTGCCAGCAGCTACCCTCCAGAGACCCAGTACTTC. It codes for CASSYPPETQYF.

This clonotype has a handful of counts. This chain joins TRBV7-3 and TRBJ2-5, with 12 bases aligning to TRBD2. Germline V gives CDR1 SGHTA, CDR2 FQGTGA. There are 15 residues in the CDR3. With V trimmed by 5 bases and J by 7 bases, 8 bases remained unmatched. The CDR3 region is CASSPLAGGVGTQYF. The CDR3 DNA reads as TGTGCCAGCAGCCCCCTAGCGGGAGGGGTAGGGACCCAGTACTTC.

The chain carries TRBV20-1 and TRBJ2-7; 7 bases agree with TRBD2. With V trimmed by 0 bases and J by 0 bases, 8 bases remained unmatched. CDR1 is DFQATT, CDR2 SNEGSKA, per germline (reference sequence). CDR3 length equals 16 residues. The CDR3: CSARDYPSGTSYEQYF. The CDR3 region has the DNA TGCAGTGCTAGAGATTATCCTAGCGGAACCTCCTACGAGCAGTACTTC.

This clonotype was counted ten times or more. The rearrangement joins TRBV10-3 to TRBJ2-1; 9 bases match TRBD1. Germline V gene lookup returns CDR1 ENHRY and CDR2 SYGVKD. V was clipped by 5 bases and J by 5 bases; unmatched bases: 4. The CDR3 spans 14 residues. The CDR3 loop reads CAISRQGVDNEQFF. The CDR3 DNA sequence: TGTGCCATCAGTCGACAGGGGGTAGACAATGAGCAGTTCTTC.

The V call is TRBV29-1, the J call TRBJ2-3, with TRBD2 identical over 11 bases. There are 15 residues in the CDR3. The trim removed 5 bases at V and 0 bases at J, leaving 4 bases unmatched. Germline V gene data show CDR1 as SQVTM and CDR2 as ANQGSEA. CDR3 in DNA: TGCAGCGTTATCCTAGCGGGGGGTAGCACAGATACGCAGTATTTT. Translated: CSVILAGGSTDTQYF.

This clonotype was observed at least ten times. The chain uses TRBV28 and TRBJ2-5; 9 bases match TRBD2. The CDR3 is 16 residues long. V lost 5 bases to trimming and J lost 5 bases; unmatched junction nucleotides: 12. Germline CDR1 and CDR2: MDHEN and SYDVKM. The CDR3 loop reads CASSPSGGAGGETQYF. CDR3 DNA sequence: TGTGCCAGCAGTCCCTCGGGGGGGGCGGGAGGGGAGACCCAGTACTTC.